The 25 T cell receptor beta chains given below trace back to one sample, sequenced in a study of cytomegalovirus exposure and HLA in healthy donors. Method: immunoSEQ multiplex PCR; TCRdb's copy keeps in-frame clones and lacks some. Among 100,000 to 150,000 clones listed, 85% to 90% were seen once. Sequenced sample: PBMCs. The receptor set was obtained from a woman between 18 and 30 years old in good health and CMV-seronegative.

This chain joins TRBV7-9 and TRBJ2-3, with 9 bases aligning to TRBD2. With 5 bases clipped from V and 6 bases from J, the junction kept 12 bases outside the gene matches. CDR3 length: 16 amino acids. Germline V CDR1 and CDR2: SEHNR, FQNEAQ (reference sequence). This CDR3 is CASSPPGAGGQDTQYF. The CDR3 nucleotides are TGTGCCAGCAGCCCTCCGGGGGCGGGGGGGCAGGATACGCAGTATTTT.

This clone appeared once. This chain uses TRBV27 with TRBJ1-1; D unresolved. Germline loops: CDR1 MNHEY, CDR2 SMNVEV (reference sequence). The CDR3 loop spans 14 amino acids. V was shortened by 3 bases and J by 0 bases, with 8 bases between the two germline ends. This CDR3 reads CASSLAGLNTEAFF. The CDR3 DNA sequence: TGTGCCAGCAGTTTGGCGGGGTTGAACACTGAAGCTTTCTTT.

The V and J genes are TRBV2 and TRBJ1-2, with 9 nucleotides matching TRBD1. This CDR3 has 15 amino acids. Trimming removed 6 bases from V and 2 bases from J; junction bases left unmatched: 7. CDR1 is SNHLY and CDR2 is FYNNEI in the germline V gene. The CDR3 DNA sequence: TGTGCCAGCAGGGAAACAGGGGGCGGAAACTATGGCTACACCTTC. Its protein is CASRETGGGNYGYTF.

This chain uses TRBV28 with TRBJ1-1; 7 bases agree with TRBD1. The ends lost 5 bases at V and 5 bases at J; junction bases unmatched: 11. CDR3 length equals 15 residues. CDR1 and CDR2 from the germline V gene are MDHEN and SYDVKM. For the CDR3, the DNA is TGTGCCAGCAGTCCCAAACAGGGGCGATTAACTGAAGCTTTCTTT. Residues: CASSPKQGRLTEAFF.

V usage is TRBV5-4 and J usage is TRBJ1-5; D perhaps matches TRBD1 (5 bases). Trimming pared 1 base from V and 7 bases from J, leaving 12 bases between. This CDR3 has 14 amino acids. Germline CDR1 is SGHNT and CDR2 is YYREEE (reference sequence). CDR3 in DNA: TGTGCCAGCAGCTTGTACCCAGGGCACCAGCCCCAGCATTTT. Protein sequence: CASSLYPGHQPQHF.

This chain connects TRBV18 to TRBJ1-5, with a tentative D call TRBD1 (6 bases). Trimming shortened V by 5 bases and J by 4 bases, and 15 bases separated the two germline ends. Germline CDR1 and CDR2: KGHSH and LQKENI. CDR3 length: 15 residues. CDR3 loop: CASSSIQGGNQPQHF. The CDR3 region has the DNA TGTGCCAGCTCATCAATACAGGGTGGTAATCAGCCCCAGCATTTT.

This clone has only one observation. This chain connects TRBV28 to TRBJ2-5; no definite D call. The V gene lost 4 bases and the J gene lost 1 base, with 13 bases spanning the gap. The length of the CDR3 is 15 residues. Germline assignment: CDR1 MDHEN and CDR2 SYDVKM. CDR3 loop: CASSSRGYAQETQYF. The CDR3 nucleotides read TGTGCCAGCAGTTCACGAGGATACGCCCAAGAGACCCAGTACTTC.

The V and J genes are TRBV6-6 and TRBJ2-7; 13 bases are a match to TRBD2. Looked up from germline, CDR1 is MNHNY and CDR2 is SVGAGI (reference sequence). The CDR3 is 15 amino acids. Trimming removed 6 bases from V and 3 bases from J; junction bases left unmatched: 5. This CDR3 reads CASRDRTSGSYEQYF. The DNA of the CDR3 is TGTGCCAGCAGGGACCGGACTAGCGGGAGCTACGAGCAGTACTTC.

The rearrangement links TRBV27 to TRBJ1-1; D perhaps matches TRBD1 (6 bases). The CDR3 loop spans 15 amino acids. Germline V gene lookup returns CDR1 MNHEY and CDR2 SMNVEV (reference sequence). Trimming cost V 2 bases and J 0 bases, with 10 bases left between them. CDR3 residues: CASSLAGQMNTEAFF. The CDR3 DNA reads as TGTGCCAGCAGTTTAGCCGGACAGATGAACACTGAAGCTTTCTTT.

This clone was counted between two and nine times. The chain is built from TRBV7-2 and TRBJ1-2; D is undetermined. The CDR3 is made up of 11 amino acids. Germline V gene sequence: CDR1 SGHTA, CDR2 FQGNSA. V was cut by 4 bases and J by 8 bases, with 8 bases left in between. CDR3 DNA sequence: TGTGCCAGCAGCTCCCCTAGCGGCTACACCTTC. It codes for CASSSPSGYTF.

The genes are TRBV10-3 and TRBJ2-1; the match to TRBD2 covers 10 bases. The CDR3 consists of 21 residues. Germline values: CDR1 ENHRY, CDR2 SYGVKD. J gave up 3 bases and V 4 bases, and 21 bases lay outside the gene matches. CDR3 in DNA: TGTGCCATCAGTGCAGCGAAACAGATGGCTAGCGGGAGTCCATTCTACAATGAGCAGTTCTTC. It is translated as CAISAAKQMASGSPFYNEQFF.

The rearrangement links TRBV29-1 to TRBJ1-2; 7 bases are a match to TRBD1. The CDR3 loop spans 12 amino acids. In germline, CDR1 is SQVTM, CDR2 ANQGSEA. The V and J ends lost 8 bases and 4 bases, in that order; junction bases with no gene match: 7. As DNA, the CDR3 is TGCAGCATCGAGGACAGGCCCTATGGCTACACCTTC. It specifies CSIEDRPYGYTF. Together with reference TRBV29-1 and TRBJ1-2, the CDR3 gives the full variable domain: SAVISQKPSRDICQRGTSLTIQCQVDSQVTMMFWYRQQPGQSLTLIATANQGSEATYESGFVIDKFPISRPNLTFSTLTVSNMSPEDSSIYLCSIEDRPYGYTFGSGTRLTVV.

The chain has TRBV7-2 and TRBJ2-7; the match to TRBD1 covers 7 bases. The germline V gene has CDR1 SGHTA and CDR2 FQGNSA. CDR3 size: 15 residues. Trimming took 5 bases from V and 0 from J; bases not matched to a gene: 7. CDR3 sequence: CASSLGQAPSYEQYF. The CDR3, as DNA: TGTGCCAGCAGCCTTGGACAGGCGCCCTCCTACGAGCAGTACTTC. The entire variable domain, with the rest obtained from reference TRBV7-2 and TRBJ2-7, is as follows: GAGVSQSPSNKVTEKGKDVELRCDPISGHTALYWYRQSLGQGLEFLIYFQGNSAPDKSGLPSDRFSAERTGGSVSTLTIQRTQQEDSAVYLCASSLGQAPSYEQYFGPGTRLTVT.

CDR3 nucleotide sequence: TGTGCCAGCAAGGGACTAGCGGGGACTGAGCAGTTCTTC. Translating it yields CASKGLAGTEQFF. This sequence joins TRBV2 and TRBJ2-1, with 13 positions matching TRBD2. The CDR3 consists of 13 residues. The trim removed 7 bases at V and 9 bases at J, leaving 3 bases unmatched. Germline V lookup: CDR1 SNHLY, CDR2 FYNNEI.

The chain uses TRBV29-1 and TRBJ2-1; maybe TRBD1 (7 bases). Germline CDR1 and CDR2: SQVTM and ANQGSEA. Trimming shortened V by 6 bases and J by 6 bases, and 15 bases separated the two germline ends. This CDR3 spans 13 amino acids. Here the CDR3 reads CSVGQRGANEQFF. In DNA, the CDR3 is TGCAGCGTGGGACAGAGGGGGGCCAATGAGCAGTTCTTC.

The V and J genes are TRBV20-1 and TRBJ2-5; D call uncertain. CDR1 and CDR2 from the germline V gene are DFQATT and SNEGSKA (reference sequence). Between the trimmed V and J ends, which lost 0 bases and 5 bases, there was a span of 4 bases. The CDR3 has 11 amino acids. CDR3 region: CSARDLETQYF. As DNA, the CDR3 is TGCAGTGCTAGAGATCTGGAGACCCAGTACTTC.

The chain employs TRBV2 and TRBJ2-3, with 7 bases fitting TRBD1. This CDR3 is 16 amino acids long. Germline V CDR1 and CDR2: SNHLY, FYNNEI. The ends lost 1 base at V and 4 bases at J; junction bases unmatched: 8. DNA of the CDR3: TGTGCCAGCAGTGAAGGGCTCCGAGGGACAGCAGATACGCAGTATTTT. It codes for CASSEGLRGTADTQYF.

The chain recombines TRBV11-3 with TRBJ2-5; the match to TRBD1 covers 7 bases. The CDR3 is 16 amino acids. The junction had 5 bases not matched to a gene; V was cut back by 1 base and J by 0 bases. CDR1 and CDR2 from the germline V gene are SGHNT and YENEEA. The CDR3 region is CASSLARTGHQETQYF. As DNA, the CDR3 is TGTGCCAGCAGCTTAGCGAGGACAGGACACCAAGAGACCCAGTACTTC.

In DNA form, the CDR3 reads TGTGCCTGTCCAGGGGCCTTCAGCACAGATACGCAGTATTTT. Its translation: CACPGAFSTDTQYF. The chain carries TRBV30 and TRBJ2-3; tentative D call: TRBD1 (6 bases). Germline V gene lookup returns CDR1 GTSNPN and CDR2 SVGIG (reference sequence). The CDR3 extends over 14 amino acids. The V end lost 6 bases, the J end lost 0 bases, and 13 bases lay between the germline ends. Full variable domain (missing parts from reference TRBV30 and TRBJ2-3): SQTIHQWPATLVQPVGSPLSLECTVEGTSNPNLYWYRQAAGRGLQLLFYSVGIGQISSEVPQNLSASRPQDRQFILSSKKLLLSDSGFYLCACPGAFSTDTQYFGPGTRLTVL.

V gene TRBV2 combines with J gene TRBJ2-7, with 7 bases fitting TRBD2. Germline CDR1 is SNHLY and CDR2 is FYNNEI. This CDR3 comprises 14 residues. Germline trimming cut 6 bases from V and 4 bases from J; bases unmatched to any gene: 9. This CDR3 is CASRAGTTYYEQYV. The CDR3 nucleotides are TGTGCCAGCAGAGCCGGGACTACCTATTACGAGCAGTACGTC.

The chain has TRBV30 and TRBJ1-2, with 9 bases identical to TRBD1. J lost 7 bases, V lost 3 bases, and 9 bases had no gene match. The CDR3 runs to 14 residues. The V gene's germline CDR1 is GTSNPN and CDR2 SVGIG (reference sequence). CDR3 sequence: CAWRDRQGVSGYTF. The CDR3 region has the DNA TGTGCCTGGAGGGACCGACAGGGGGTCTCTGGCTACACCTTC.

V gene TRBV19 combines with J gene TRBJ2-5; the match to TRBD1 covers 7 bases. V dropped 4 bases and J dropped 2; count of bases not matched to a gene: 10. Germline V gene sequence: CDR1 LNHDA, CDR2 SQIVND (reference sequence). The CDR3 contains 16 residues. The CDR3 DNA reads TGTGCCAGTAGTACAACCGGGACAGCTAAACAAGAGACCCAGTACTTC. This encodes CASSTTGTAKQETQYF.

In nucleotides, the CDR3 is TGTGCCAGCAGTGACCACTTGGGGGGGGCTGGCAATCAGCCCCAGCATTTT. Protein sequence: CASSDHLGGAGNQPQHF. The chain uses TRBV6-1 and TRBJ1-5; TRBD1 might be the D (6 bases). Germline V lookup: CDR1 MNHNS, CDR2 SASEGT. Trimming shortened V by 3 bases and J by 2 bases, and 17 bases separated the two germline ends. The CDR3 runs to 17 residues.

CDR3 sequence: CASSLPFSGKQETQYF. CDR3 in DNA: TGTGCCAGTAGTCTTCCCTTTAGCGGGAAGCAAGAGACCCAGTACTTC. The gene calls are TRBV19 and TRBJ2-5, with TRBD2 matching 8 bases. The germline V gene has CDR1 LNHDA and CDR2 SQIVND (reference sequence). CDR3 length equals 16 residues. V lost 5 bases, J lost 2 bases, and 10 bases stayed unmatched.

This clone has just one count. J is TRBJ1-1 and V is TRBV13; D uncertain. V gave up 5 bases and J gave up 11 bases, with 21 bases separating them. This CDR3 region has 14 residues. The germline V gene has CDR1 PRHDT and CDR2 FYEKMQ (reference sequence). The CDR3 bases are TGTGCCAGCAGCAAGACGGCCTCAGGAGGTTGGGCTTTCTTT. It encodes CASSKTASGGWAFF.